The 4 T cell receptor beta chains presented below share a single source sample, sequenced in a study of shared clonotypes between healthy human individuals. Sequencing was performed with immunoSEQ multiplex PCR; in TCRdb, only in-frame clones are kept and a portion is missing. The data contain more than 2 million clones, 90% to 97% of them singletons. Source material: naive CD4+ T cells sorted from blood. Subset here: CD45RA+ positively selected. Receptors were obtained from a man between 18 and 29 years old in good health.

The chain has TRBV11-2 and TRBJ1-3; 10 bases agree with TRBD1. The J segment lost 3 bases and the V segment lost 5 bases, leaving 7 bases of the junction unmatched. Germline V lookup: CDR1 SGHAT, CDR2 FQNNGV. This CDR3 has 16 amino acids. DNA for the CDR3: TGTGCCAGCAGCAACCTCCGGGACAGGGGTGGAAACACCATATATTTT. Residues: CASSNLRDRGGNTIYF.

This sequence joins TRBV4-1 and TRBJ1-2; possible D gene TRBD1, 6 bases. Germline CDR1 and CDR2: MGHRA and YSYEKL. V was pared by 4 bases and J by 3 bases, with 15 bases between. The CDR3 sequence is 15 residues long. The CDR3 DNA sequence: TGCGCCAGCAGCCCGAACGGGGGCGCAGACTATGGCTACACCTTC. Translating gives CASSPNGGADYGYTF.

The V and J genes are TRBV6-5 and TRBJ2-7; 7 bases line up with TRBD1. The V gene end was trimmed by 6 bases and the J gene end by 4 bases; junction bases not matched to a gene: 9. Per germline, CDR1 MNHEY and CDR2 SVGAGI. This CDR3 comprises 14 residues. Written as DNA, the CDR3 is TGTGCCAGCAGCGTACTCCGGGACAGTTACGAGCAGTACTTC. Translation: CASSVLRDSYEQYF.

The rearrangement links TRBV10-1 to TRBJ2-2; D not certain. CDR3 size: 14 residues. Germline CDR1 and CDR2: WNHNN and SYGVQD (reference sequence). Trimming took off 2 bases at V and 1 base at J, with 5 bases between the two ends. CDR3 in amino acids: CASSEVVNTGELFF. The DNA of the CDR3 is TGCGCCAGCAGTGAGGTAGTGAACACCGGGGAGCTGTTTTTT.